The sequence of this T cell receptor (beta chain) was determined in a study of tumor-infiltrating lymphocytes in oesophageal squamous cell carcinoma. One entry per CDR3 protein results from TCRdb running MiXCR on the PCR reads. The sample has 13,000 or so distinct CDR3 sequences, approximately 47% seen once. This clonotype is categorized as medium-sized. This TCR came from a female donor with esophageal squamous cell carcinoma. Sequencing used blood.

CDR3 sequence: CAISDPSGRADNEQFF. The CDR3 region has the DNA TGTGCCATCAGTGACCCTAGCGGGAGGGCGGACAATGAGCAGTTCTTC. The chain links TRBV10-3 to TRBJ2-1; 12 nucleotides line up with TRBD2. Germline V gives CDR1 ENHRY, CDR2 SYGVKD. V lost 3 bases, J lost 5 bases, and 5 bases stayed unmatched. This CDR3 has 16 amino acids.